This TCR beta chain was captured by sequencing in a study of control samples from healthy donors and cancer patients. Measured with immunoSEQ multiplex PCR; TCRdb has only the in-frame clones, and not every one. The top ten hold 13% of the sample, which has roughly 100,000 clones, 83% seen once. The CDR3 length is 15 residues. Germline CDR1 and CDR2: KGHSH and LQKENI. V was clipped by 3 bases and J by 5 bases; unmatched bases: 3. The sequenced sample was blood. The receptor was derived from a woman between 45 and 60 years old in good health. The chain has TRBV18 and TRBJ1-6; 8 nucleotides agree with TRBD1. The CDR3 region is CASSPSGQDNSPLHF. Written as DNA, the CDR3 is TGTGCCAGCTCACCCTCGGGACAGGATAATTCACCCCTCCACTTT.